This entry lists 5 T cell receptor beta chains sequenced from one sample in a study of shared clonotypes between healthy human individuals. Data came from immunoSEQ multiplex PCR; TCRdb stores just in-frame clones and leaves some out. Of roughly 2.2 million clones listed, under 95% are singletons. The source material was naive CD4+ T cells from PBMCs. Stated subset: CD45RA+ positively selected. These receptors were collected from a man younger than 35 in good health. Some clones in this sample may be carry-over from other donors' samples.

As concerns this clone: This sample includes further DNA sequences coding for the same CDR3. In DNA, the CDR3 is TGCGCCAGCAGCTTGTTGGGACCGAACTCTGGAAACACCATATATTTT. Its translation: CASSLLGPNSGNTIYF. The chain uses TRBV5-1 and TRBJ1-3, with D perhaps TRBD1 (5 bases). Germline CDR1 SGHRS, CDR2 YFSETQ. V was clipped by 1 base and J by 0 bases, with 11 bases between them. The CDR3 contains 16 residues.

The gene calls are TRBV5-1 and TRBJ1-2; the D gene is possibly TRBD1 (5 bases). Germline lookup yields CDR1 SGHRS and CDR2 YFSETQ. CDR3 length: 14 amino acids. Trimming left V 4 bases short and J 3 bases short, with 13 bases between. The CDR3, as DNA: TGCGCCAGCAGCGCAGGGAATTCGGACTATGGCTACACCTTC. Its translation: CASSAGNSDYGYTF.

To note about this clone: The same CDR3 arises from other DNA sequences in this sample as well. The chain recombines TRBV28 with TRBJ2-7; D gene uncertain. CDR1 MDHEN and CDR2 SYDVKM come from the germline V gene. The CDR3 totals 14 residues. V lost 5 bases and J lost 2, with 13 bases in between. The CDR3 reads CASSTPGGTYEQYF. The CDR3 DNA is TGTGCCAGCAGTACCCCCGGCGGAACCTACGAGCAGTACTTC.

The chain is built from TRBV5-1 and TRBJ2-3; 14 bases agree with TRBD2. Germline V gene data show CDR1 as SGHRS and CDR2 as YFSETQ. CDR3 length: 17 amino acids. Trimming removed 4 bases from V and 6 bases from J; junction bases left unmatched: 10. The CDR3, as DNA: TGCGCCAGCAGCCCCACGGGACTAGCGGGAGAGGGGGATACGCAGTATTTT. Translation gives CASSPTGLAGEGDTQYF.

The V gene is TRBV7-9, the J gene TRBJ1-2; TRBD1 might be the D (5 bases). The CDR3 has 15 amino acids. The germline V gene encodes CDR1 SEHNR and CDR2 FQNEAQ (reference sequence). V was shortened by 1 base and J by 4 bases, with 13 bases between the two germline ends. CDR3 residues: CASSLGGQASYGYTF. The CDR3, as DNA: TGTGCCAGCAGCTTAGGGGGCCAGGCCTCCTATGGCTACACCTTC.